The present T cell receptor (beta chain) was sequenced within a study of T cell repertoires in ileal Crohn's disease. About the research overall: Surgery for a complication: stricturing in around 60%, penetrating in around 39%.

Study-wide results and limits: Active smokers at surgery had more clonal expansions than non-smokers. All patients with clonality above 26.8% had endoscopic recurrence.

This CDR3 spans 15 amino acids. V was pared by 5 bases and J by 1 base, with 5 bases of the junction left unmatched. Germline loops: CDR1 SGHVS, CDR2 FNYEAQ. Roughly 470 nanograms of biopsy DNA per sample underwent TCRB immunosequencing. Profiled with immunoSEQ multiplex PCR; TCRdb holds only in-frame clones, not every one. The table records about 15,000 clones, around 88% of them present only once. This clone was found once. Its matching antigen is unknown. This clonotype was obtained from an adult with Crohn's disease. The V call is TRBV7-6, the J call TRBJ2-7; 10 nucleotides agree with TRBD2. The sequenced material came from ileal tissue. CDR3 sequence (DNA): TGTGCCAGCAGCCCCACTAGCGGGGCTTCCTACGAGCAGTACTTC. Protein sequence: CASSPTSGASYEQYF.